These 8 T cell receptor beta chains share one sample of origin, sequenced in a study of T cells in Graves' hyperthyroidism and ophthalmopathy. TCR beta CDR3 regions were amplified from RNA. HTBI primers were the set used in a first-round RT-PCR of the TCR CDR3. Using its own MiXCR run on the multiplex PCR reads, TCRdb lists one record per CDR3 protein. Of about 180,000 distinct CDR3 sequences listed, over 7.5% are singletons. Sequencing was performed on blood. Receptor source: a woman between 18 and 30 years old with Graves' hyperthyroidism that later progressed to Graves' ophthalmopathy.

Concerning this clonotype: A much larger clone differs from this one at a single base, so this may be a read error. The V call is TRBV20-1, the J call TRBJ2-5; TRBD2 agrees at 12 bases. The junction had 14 bases not matched to a gene; V was cut back by 5 bases and J by 7 bases. Germline V lookup: CDR1 DFQATT, CDR2 SNEGSKA (reference sequence). CDR3 length equals 16 residues. CDR3 sequence reads: CSAATSGGRFEGTQYF. The CDR3 coding sequence is TGCAGTGCTGCAACTAGCGGGGGGCGTTTTGAAGGGACCCAGTACTTC.

The sample holds a few counts of this clonotype. CDR3 sequence: CAWSYRENQPQHF. The CDR3 DNA follows: TGTGCCTGGAGCTACAGGGAGAATCAGCCCCAGCATTTT. This rearrangement joins TRBV30 to TRBJ1-5, with D possibly matching TRBD1 (6 bases). Trimming took off 3 bases at V and 4 bases at J, with 10 bases between the two ends. Germline loops: CDR1 GTSNPN, CDR2 SVGIG (reference sequence). This CDR3 is 13 amino acids long.

This clonotype was recorded many times. The gene calls are TRBV7-6 and TRBJ1-2; D is possibly TRBD1 (6 bases). V shed 5 bases and J shed 0 bases, with 19 bases lying between them. The CDR3 runs 17 residues. The germline CDR1 and CDR2 sequences are SGHVS and FNYEAQ. The CDR3 DNA reads TGTGCCAGCAGCCCCGACGAGGGTGGGGGCTCTAACTATGGCTACACCTTC. This encodes CASSPDEGGGSNYGYTF. The full variable domain, in which reference TRBV7-6 and TRBJ1-2 provide the parts outside the CDR3, is GAGVSQSPRYKVTKRGQDVALRCDPISGHVSLYWYRQALGQGPEFLTYFNYEAQQDKSGLPNDRFSAERPEGSISTLTIQRTEQRDSAMYRCASSPDEGGGSNYGYTFGSGTRLTVV.

This clonotype showed up many times. The CDR3 bases are TGTGCCAGCAGTGAAGGGAGACTAGCCGCTAACAATGAGCAGTTCTTC. Translating gives CASSEGRLAANNEQFF. The rearrangement joins TRBV2 to TRBJ2-1; TRBD2 matches at 7 bases. V shed 1 base and J 5 bases; nucleotides not matched to a gene: 8. Looked up from germline, CDR1 is SNHLY and CDR2 is FYNNEI. This CDR3 region has 16 residues.

This clonotype has ten or more counts. For the CDR3, the DNA is TGTGCCAGCGGGCATCCGAACACTGAAGCTTTCTTT. As protein: CASGHPNTEAFF. V usage is TRBV12-3 or TRBV12-4 and J usage is TRBJ1-1, with no clear D. Trimming removed 8 bases from V and 1 base from J, with 8 bases in between. This CDR3 is 12 amino acids long.

This clonotype was seen ten or more times. This chain links TRBV7-9 with TRBJ1-4; no reliable D call. The length of the CDR3 is 12 residues. V lost 5 bases and J lost 5, with 6 bases in between. Germline V gene sequence: CDR1 SEHNR, CDR2 FQNEAQ (reference sequence). As DNA, the CDR3 is TGTGCCAGCAGCCCACAAAATGAAAAACTGTTTTTT. Translating gives CASSPQNEKLFF.

This clonotype was counted at least ten times. The chain combines TRBV6-1 with TRBJ1-5; 7 positions match TRBD1. Germline assignment: CDR1 MNHNS and CDR2 SASEGT. Trimming took 4 bases from V and 7 from J; bases not matched to a gene: 4. This CDR3 comprises 13 residues. The CDR3 reads CASSGQGGQPQHF. CDR3 bases: TGTGCCAGCAGTGGACAGGGCGGCCAGCCCCAGCATTTT.

This clonotype was seen at least ten times. V and J are TRBV19 and TRBJ1-1, with D hard to call. Looked up from germline, CDR1 is LNHDA and CDR2 is SQIVND (reference sequence). Trimming shortened V by 6 bases and J by 7 bases, and 15 bases separated the two germline ends. The CDR3 is made up of 13 amino acids. The DNA for the CDR3 is TGTGCCAGTAGCCCTTGGGTGGGGAGTGAAGCTTTCTTT. This translates into CASSPWVGSEAFF. Full variable domain (remainder filled in from reference TRBV19 and TRBJ1-1): DGGITQSPKYLFRKEGQNVTLSCEQNLNHDAMYWYRQDPGQGLRLIYYSQIVNDFQKGDIAEGYSVSREKKESFPLTVTSAQKNPTAFYLCASSPWVGSEAFFGQGTRLTVV.